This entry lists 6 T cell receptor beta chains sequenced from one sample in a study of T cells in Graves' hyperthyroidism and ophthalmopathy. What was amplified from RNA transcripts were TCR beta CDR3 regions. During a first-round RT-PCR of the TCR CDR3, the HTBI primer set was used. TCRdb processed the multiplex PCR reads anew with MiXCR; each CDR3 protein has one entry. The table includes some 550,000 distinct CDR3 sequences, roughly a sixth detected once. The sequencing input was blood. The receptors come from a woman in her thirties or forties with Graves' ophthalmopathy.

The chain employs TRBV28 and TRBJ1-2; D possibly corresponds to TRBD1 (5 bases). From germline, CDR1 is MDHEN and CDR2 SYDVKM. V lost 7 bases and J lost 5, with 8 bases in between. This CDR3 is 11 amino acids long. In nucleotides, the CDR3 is TGTGCCAGCACGGACAATTATGGCTACACCTTC. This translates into CASTDNYGYTF.

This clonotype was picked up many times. The CDR3 here is CASSEALGTGYHQPQHF. CDR3 DNA sequence: TGTGCCAGCAGTGAAGCGCTTGGGACAGGGTACCATCAGCCCCAGCATTTT. V usage is TRBV6-1 and J usage is TRBJ1-5; 9 bases agree with TRBD1. Germline V gene sequence: CDR1 MNHNS, CDR2 SASEGT. J lost 5 bases, V lost 0 bases, and 8 bases had no gene match. The CDR3 runs to 17 residues.

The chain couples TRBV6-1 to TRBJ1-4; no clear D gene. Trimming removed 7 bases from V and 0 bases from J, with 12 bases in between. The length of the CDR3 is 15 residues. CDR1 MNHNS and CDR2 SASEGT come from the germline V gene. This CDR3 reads CASNKDGPTNEKLFF. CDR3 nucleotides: TGTGCCAGCAATAAGGACGGCCCAACTAATGAAAAACTGTTTTTT.

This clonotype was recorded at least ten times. The DNA for the CDR3 is TGTGCCAGCAGCCAAGATACAGGACAGTATGGCTACACCTTC. It specifies CASSQDTGQYGYTF. The V gene is TRBV3-1, the J gene TRBJ1-2; possible D gene TRBD1, 6 bases. This CDR3 has 14 residues. The germline V gene encodes CDR1 LGHDT and CDR2 YNNKEL (reference sequence). V lost 0 bases to trimming and J lost 5 bases, with 10 bases between them. Together with reference TRBV3-1 and TRBJ1-2, the CDR3 gives the full variable domain: DTAVSQTPKYLVTQMGNDKSIKCEQNLGHDTMYWYKQDSKKFLKIMFSYNNKELIINETVPNRFSPKSPDKAHLNLHINSLELGDSAVYFCASSQDTGQYGYTFGSGTRLTVV.

CDR3 sequence: CASSWSGTGQYEQYF. Here the CDR3 DNA reads TGTGCCAGCAGCTGGAGTGGGACAGGGCAATACGAGCAGTACTTC. The chain couples TRBV5-5 to TRBJ2-7; 9 bases line up with TRBD1. Germline CDR1 is SGHKS and CDR2 is YYEKEE (reference sequence). This CDR3 region has 15 residues. Losses at the gene ends were 3 bases for V and 4 bases for J; bases not matched to a gene: 8.

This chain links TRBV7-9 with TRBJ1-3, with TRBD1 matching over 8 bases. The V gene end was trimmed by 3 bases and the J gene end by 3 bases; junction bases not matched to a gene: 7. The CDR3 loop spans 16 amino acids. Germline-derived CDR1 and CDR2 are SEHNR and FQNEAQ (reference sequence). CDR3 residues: CASSFQGAHFGNTIYF. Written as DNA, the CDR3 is TGTGCCAGCAGCTTTCAGGGGGCGCATTTTGGAAACACCATATATTTT.